This is a list of T cell receptor beta chains from one sample in a study of blood T cell repertoires in COVID-19. Sequencing was performed with immunoSEQ multiplex PCR; in TCRdb, only in-frame clones are kept and a portion is missing. Among 200,000 to 300,000 clones listed, approximately 83% were seen once. Source material: peripheral blood. All receptors come from a human donor in a cohort sampled during active COVID-19. Both conserved end residues are part of each CDR3. Fields, in order: V gene, D gene, J gene, clone size, CDR3 DNA, CDR3 protein. A D gene is named only where the DNA matches it firmly. Clone size is not always given. Where it is, it says once, few, many or a class for expanded clones.

>TRBV10-2|NA|TRBJ1-1|NA
TGCGCCAGCAGTGAGGGGGGGGCAGACACTGAAGCTTTCTTT
CASSEGGADTEAFF
>TRBV12-3/TRBV12-4|NA|TRBJ1-1|NA
TGTGCCAGCAGTTTAACAGGGAGAACTGAAGCTTTCTTT
CASSLTGRTEAFF
>TRBV30|TRBD2|TRBJ2-1|once
TGTGCCTGGAGTCGTACCGTTAGCGGGGGGGTCCGTCCTCACCGCAATGAGCAGTTCTTC
CAWSRTVSGGVRPHRNEQFF
>TRBV2|NA|TRBJ1-3|NA
TGTGCCAGCAGTGAAGCGCCGGGCTCTGGAAACACCATATATTTT
CASSEAPGSGNTIYF
>TRBV5-8|NA|TRBJ1-3|NA
TGTGCCAGCAGCAATTCCGGGACTGGAAACACCATATATTTT
CASSNSGTGNTIYF
>TRBV5-1|NA|TRBJ2-5|NA
TGCGCCAGCAGCTTGGGGCCTCAAGAGACCCAGTACTTC
CASSLGPQETQYF
>TRBV6-2/TRBV6-3|TRBD1|TRBJ2-5|once
TGTGCCAGCAGCTCCCACCGGGACAGTGAAGAGACCCAGTACTTC
CASSSHRDSEETQYF
>TRBV5-6|TRBD1|TRBJ2-7|once
TGTGCCAGCAGCCTGTGGACAGGGATAACCTACGAGCAGTACTTC
CASSLWTGITYEQYF
>TRBV9|TRBD1|TRBJ2-7|NA
TGTGCCAGCAGCGTATCCACGGGACAGGGGATAGTCGAGCAGTACTTC
CASSVSTGQGIVEQYF
>TRBV14|TRBD1|TRBJ2-5|once
TGTGCCAGCAGCCAAGCGACAGGGGAAGAGACCCAGTACTTC
CASSQATGEETQYF
>TRBV2|TRBD2|TRBJ2-7|few
TGTGCCAGCGAGACCCGGACTAGCGGGAACCCTGAGCAGTACTTC
CASETRTSGNPEQYF
>TRBV5-4|NA|TRBJ2-2|NA
TGTGCCAGCAGCCCGGAATCTCGACTCTTCACCGGGGAGCTGTTTTTT
CASSPESRLFTGELFF
>TRBV10-3|TRBD1|TRBJ1-2|NA
TGTGCCATCAGTGGAACCGGGACAGGGAGAAACGGCTACACCTTC
CAISGTGTGRNGYTF
>TRBV19|NA|TRBJ2-7|NA
TGTGCCAGTAACGCCCAGGGAAGAAACTCCTACGAGCAGTACTTC
CASNAQGRNSYEQYF
>TRBV24-1|TRBD2|TRBJ2-2|many
TGTGCCACCAGTGCCCTTAGCGGGAGAAGAACCGGGGAGCTGTTTTTT
CATSALSGRRTGELFF
>TRBV30|NA|TRBJ1-6|NA
TGTGCCTGGAAGGTGCAGGTTAATTCACCCCTCCACTTT
CAWKVQVNSPLHF
>TRBV28|NA|TRBJ2-3|NA
TGTGCCAGCAGTTCCGCGGCCAGGGAAGGGACAGATACGCAGTATTTT
CASSSAAREGTDTQYF
>TRBV6-2/TRBV6-3|TRBD2|TRBJ2-3|many
TGTGCCAGCAGTTTCAGCGGGGGTCCAGATACGCAGTATTTT
CASSFSGGPDTQYF
>TRBV5-1|TRBD1|TRBJ2-1|NA
TGCGCCAGCTTTATCGGACAGGGAGAGGGGGATGAGCAGTTCTTC
CASFIGQGEGDEQFF
>TRBV5-1|NA|TRBJ2-4|once
TGCGCCAGCAGCTTGGATCAGGGGATCGAAAACATTCAGTACTTC
CASSLDQGIENIQYF